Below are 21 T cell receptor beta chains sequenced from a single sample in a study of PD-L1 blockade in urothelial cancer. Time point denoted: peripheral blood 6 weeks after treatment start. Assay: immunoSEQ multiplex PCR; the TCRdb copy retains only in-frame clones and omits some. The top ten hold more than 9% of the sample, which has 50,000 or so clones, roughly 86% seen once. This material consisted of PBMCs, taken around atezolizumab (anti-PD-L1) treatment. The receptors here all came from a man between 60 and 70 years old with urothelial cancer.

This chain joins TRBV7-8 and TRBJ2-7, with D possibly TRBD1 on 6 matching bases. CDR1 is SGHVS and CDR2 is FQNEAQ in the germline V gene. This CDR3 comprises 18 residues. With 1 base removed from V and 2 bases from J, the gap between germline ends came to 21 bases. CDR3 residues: CASSLGQVLYGDTYEQYF. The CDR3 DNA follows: TGTGCCAGCAGCTTAGGCCAGGTGTTGTATGGGGACACCTACGAGCAGTACTTC.

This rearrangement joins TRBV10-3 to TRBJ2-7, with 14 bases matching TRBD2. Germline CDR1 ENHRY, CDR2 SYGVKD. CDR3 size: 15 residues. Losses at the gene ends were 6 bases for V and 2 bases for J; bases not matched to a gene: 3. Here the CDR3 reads CAISGLAGGPYEQYF. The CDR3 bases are TGTGCCATCAGCGGACTAGCGGGGGGCCCCTACGAGCAGTACTTC.

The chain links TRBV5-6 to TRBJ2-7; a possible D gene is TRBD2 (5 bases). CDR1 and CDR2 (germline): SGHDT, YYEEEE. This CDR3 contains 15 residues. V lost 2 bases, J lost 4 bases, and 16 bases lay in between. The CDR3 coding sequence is TGTGCCAGCAGCTTTATCAGTGGGAGTGCTTACGAGCAGTACTTC. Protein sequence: CASSFISGSAYEQYF. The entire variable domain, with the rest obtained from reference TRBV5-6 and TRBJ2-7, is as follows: DAGVTQSPTHLIKTRGQQVTLRCSPKSGHDTVSWYQQALGQGPQFIFQYYEEEERQRGNFPDRFSGHQFPNYSSELNVNALLLGDSALYLCASSFISGSAYEQYFGPGTRLTVT.

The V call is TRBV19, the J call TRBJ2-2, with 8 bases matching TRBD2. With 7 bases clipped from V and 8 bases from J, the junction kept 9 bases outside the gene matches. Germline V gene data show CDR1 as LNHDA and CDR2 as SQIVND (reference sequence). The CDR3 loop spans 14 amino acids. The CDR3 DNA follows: TGTGCCAGTACTGTCAACGGGGGGGTTGGGGAGCTGTTTTTT. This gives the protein CASTVNGGVGELFF.

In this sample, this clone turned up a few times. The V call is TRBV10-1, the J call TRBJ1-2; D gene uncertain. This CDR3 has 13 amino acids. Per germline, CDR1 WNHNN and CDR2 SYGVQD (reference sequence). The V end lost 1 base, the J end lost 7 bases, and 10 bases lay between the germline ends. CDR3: CASSEFQASGYTF. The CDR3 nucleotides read TGCGCCAGCAGTGAGTTCCAGGCAAGTGGCTACACCTTC.

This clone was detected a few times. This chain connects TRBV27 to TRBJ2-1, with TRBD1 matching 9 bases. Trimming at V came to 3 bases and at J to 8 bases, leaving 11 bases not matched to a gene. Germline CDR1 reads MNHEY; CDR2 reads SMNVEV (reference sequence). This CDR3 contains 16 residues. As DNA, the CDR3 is TGTGCCAGCAGTTTTTTTAGGGACAGGGCGAAGGATGAGCAGTTCTTC. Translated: CASSFFRDRAKDEQFF.

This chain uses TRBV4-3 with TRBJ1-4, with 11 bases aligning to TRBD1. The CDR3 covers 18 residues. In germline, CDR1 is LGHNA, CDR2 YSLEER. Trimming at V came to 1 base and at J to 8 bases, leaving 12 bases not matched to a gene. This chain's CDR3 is CASSQVVSRGQGGEKLFF. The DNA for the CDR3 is TGCGCCAGCAGCCAAGTGGTCTCTCGGGGACAGGGGGGAGAAAAACTGTTTTTT.

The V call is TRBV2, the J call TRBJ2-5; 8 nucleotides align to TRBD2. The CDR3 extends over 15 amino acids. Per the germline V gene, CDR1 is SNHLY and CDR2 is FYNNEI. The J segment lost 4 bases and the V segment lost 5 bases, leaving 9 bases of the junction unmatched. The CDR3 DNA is TGTGCCAGCAGTTCCGGGACTAGGGGGAGAGAGACCCAGTACTTC. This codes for CASSSGTRGRETQYF.

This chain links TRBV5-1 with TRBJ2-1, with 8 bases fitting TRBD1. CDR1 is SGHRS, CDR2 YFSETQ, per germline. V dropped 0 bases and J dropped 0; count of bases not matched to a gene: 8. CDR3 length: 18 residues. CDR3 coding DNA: TGCGCCAGCAGCTTGGGGCAGGGGGCCCGGAGCTCCTACAATGAGCAGTTCTTC. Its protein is CASSLGQGARSSYNEQFF. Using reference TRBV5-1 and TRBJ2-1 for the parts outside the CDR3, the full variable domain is KAGVTQTPRYLIKTRGQQVTLSCSPISGHRSVSWYQQTPGQGLQFLFEYFSETQRNKGNFPGRFSGRQFSNSRSEMNVSTLELGDSALYLCASSLGQGARSSYNEQFFGPGTRLTVL.

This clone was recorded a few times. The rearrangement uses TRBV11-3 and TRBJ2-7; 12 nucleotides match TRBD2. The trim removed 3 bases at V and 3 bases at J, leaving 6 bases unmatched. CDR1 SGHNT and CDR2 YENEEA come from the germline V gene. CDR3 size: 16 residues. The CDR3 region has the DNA TGTGCCAGCAGCTTCCCGAGGACTAGCGGGGTCTACGAGCAGTACTTC. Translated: CASSFPRTSGVYEQYF.

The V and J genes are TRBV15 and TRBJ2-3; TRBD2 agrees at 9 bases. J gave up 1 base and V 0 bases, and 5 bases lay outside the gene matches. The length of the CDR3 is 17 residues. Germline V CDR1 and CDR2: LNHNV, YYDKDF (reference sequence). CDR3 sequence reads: CATSREQPSGGTDTQYF. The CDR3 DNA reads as TGTGCCACCAGCAGAGAGCAGCCTAGCGGGGGCACAGATACGCAGTATTTT.

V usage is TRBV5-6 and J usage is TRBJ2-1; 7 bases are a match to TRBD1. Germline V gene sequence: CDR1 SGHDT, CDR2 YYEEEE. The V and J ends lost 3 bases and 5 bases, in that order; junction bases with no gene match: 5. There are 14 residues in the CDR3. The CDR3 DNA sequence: TGTGCCAGCAGCTCGGGACAGACGAACAATGAGCAGTTCTTC. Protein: CASSSGQTNNEQFF.

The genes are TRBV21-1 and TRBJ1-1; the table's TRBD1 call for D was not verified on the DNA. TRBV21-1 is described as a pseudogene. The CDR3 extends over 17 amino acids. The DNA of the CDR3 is TGTGCCAGCAGCCATACTCCACGGACAGGGGAATTGACTGAAGCTTTCTTT. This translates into CASSHTPRTGELTEAFF.

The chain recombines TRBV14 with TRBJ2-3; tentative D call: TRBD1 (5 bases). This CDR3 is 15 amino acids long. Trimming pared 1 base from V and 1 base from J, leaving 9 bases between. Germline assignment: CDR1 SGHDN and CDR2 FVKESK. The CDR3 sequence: CASSQVQGRTDTQYF. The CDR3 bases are TGTGCCAGCAGCCAAGTCCAGGGTCGCACAGATACGCAGTATTTT.

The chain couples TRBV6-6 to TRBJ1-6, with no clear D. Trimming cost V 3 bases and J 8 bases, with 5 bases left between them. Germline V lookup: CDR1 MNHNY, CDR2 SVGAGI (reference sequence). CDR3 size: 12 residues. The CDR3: CASSYSDSPLHF. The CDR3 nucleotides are TGTGCCAGCAGTTATTCTGATTCACCCCTCCACTTT.

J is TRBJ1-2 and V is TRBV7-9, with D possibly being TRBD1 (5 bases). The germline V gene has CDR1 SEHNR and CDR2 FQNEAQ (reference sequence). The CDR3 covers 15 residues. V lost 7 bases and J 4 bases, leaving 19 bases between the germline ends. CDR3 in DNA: TGTGCCAGCACCCAAGATGGAGGGGTGAGCTATGGCTACACCTTC. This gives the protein CASTQDGGVSYGYTF.

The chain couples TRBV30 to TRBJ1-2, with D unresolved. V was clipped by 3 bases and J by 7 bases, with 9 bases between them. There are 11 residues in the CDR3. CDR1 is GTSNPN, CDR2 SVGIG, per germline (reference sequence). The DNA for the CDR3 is TGTGCCTGGAGGGAGACGGTTGGCTACACCTTC. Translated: CAWRETVGYTF.

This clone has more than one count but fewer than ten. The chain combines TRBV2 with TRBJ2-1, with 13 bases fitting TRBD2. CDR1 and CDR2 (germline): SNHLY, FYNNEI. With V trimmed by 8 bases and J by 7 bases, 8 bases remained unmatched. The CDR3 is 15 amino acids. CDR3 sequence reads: CASGTAGLAGNEQFF. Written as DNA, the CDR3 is TGTGCCAGCGGAACCGCGGGACTAGCGGGGAATGAGCAGTTCTTC.

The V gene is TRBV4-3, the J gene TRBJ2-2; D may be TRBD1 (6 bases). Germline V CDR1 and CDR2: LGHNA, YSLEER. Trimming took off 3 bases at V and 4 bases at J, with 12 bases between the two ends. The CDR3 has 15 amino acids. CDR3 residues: CASSHARTVTGELFF. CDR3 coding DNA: TGCGCCAGCAGCCACGCTAGGACAGTCACCGGGGAGCTGTTTTTT.

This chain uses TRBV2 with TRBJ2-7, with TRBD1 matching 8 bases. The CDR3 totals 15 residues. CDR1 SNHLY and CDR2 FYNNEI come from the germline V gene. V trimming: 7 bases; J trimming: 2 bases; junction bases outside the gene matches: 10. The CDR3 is CASKQGALATYEQYF. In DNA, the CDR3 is TGTGCCAGCAAGCAGGGGGCGCTGGCTACCTACGAGCAGTACTTC.

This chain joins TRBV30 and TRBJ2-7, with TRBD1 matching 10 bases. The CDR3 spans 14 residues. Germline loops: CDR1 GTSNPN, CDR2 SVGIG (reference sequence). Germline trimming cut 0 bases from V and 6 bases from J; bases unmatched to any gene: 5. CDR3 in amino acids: CAWSVLTGGSEQYF. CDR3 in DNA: TGTGCCTGGAGTGTATTGACAGGGGGCAGCGAGCAGTACTTC.